This record covers a single T cell receptor beta chain. What this receptor recognizes is not known. There are no base qualities to consult, and no much larger clone falls within one base. Per the publication, the treatment or condition label means: approximately 9-day PBMC culture with coronavirus spike peptide pools or control peptides (ViraFEST assay). The ViraFEST assay was used in the study, in which antigen-specific T cells were expanded with peptide pools and expanded clonotypes were subsequently identified by TCR sequencing. The positive SARS-CoV-2 PCR tests of the convalescent patients were dated from March to December 2020, before the Alpha, Beta and Delta variants emerged in the United States. Each well held 2.2 million or so PBMCs cultured in IMDM containing around 5% human AB serum and approximately 9.4 IU/ml IL-2, with roughly 9.2 ug/ml peptide pools added. Half of the culture medium was replaced with fresh IL-2-containing medium on days 3 and 7. CD4+ T cells were isolated after approximately ten days of culture through negative selection using the EasySep CD4+ T cell isolation kit. Ficoll-Paque Plus gradient centrifugation was used to isolate PBMCs from whole blood, and the isolated PBMCs were then either used fresh or cryopreserved at -140C. Each culture condition was generally run in triplicate wells.

This entry belongs to a study of vaccination and CD4 T cells after COVID-19 (dated by TCRdb to between 2022 and 2023). Study-wide context: Every convalescent patient had a positive nasal swab PCR test for SARS-CoV-2, with mild disease in nine patients and severe disease in one. In some eleven COVID-19 convalescent patients and several infection-naive healthy vaccine recipients, researchers compared the spike-specific CD4+ TCR repertoire from before mRNA vaccination with the repertoire from after. Control cultures received a CEFX viral epitope pool as the positive control, an HIV-1 Nef peptide pool as the negative control, or no peptide. Post-vaccine blood samples were obtained a median of about 70 days after the second vaccine dose, with a range of roughly 13 to 250 days. Participants received two doses of either the Pfizer-BioNTech BNT162b2 vaccine (n=8) or the Moderna mRNA-1273 vaccine (n=2). The convalescent cohort comprised six males and four females, including two Hispanic individuals, seven Caucasians, two Asians and one multiracial person. Overlapping spike peptide pools from SARS-CoV-2 and from the common cold coronaviruses HCoV-NL63, HCoV-OC43 and HCoV-229E were used as culture stimuli. Post-COVID blood samples from convalescent patients were collected a median of about 100 days after diagnosis, with a range of 35 to 161 days. Points the paper makes about the study in general: Relatively few convalescent patients were included in the study, and early timepoints after natural infection were not analyzed. Among convalescent patients, a median about 87% of the SARS-CoV-2-reactive clones seen after vaccination appeared only after vaccination, which suggests priming specific to the vaccine. In convalescent patients, nearly all vaccine-specific clones (304 of 307) were found to be mono-reactive for SARS-CoV-2 spike rather than cross-reactive with common cold coronaviruses. The median count of SARS-CoV-2-reactive clonotypes went up from 20 to 25 after infection to 38 after vaccination, although the change was not significant.

Libraries came from PCR. DNA from cultured CD4+ T cells underwent TCR sequencing with the Oncomine TCR Beta short-read assay at the Johns Hopkins FTIC core. The QIAamp micro DNA kit was used to extract genomic DNA from the cultured CD4+ T cells. Oncomine TCR Beta libraries made from cultured CD4+ T cells were pooled using unique dual indexes and sequenced on an Illumina iSeq 100. The authors' pipeline ran thus. Non-productive sequences were removed, and CDR3s not starting with C, not ending with F or W, or shorter than 7 amino acids were discarded. Antigen-specific clonotypes were identified with the MANAFEST web application by comparing peptide-stimulated wells with reference and other culture wells. To be called positive, a clone needed an FDR below 0.05, an odds ratio above 5, and a productive frequency above 0.1% in at least two of three replicate wells. A clonotype was classed as cross-reactive if the clonotype showed significant expansion both in SARS-CoV-2 spike wells and in at least one common cold coronavirus spike condition. Using R version 3.6.1, CDR3 homology was evaluated through Levenshtein distances (stringdist) along with unrooted phylogenetic trees (ape). Through fastp at Q25 and MiXCR, TCRdb rebuilt clones from the public reads, retaining in-frame beta chains. Entries that share a CDR3 protein sequence are merged under the most common genes and DNA. These V and J calls are TCRdb output, not the study's own analysis. The sample profile shows more than 12,000 distinct CDR3 sequences; about 53% of them were found once. Clones ranked in the top ten supply 10% of the sample.

The specimen comprised CD4+ T cells from blood, cultured in vitro, sampled before SARS-CoV-2 vaccination. The sequence was collected from a human donor who had recovered from COVID-19.

Read as DNA, the sequence is TGTGCCAGCACACCAACCCTCCCTTCCTCCACCGGGGAGCTGTTTTTT. It is translated as CASTPTLPSSTGELFF. The chain was built from TRBV27 and TRBJ2-2, with the D gene call left open. Between the V and J ends, shortened by 7 bases and 4 bases respectively, the junction contains 19 bases. In the germline V gene (reference sequence), CDR1 corresponds to MNHEY and CDR2 to SMNVEV. From the cysteine up to the phenylalanine, the CDR3 has a length of 16 residues. The CDR3 DNA has 48 bases and is translated from base 1.